This T cell receptor beta chain was captured in a study of PD-1 blockade in classical Hodgkin lymphoma. Method: immunoSEQ multiplex PCR; TCRdb's copy keeps in-frame clones and lacks some. The table includes 20,000 to 30,000 clones, 80% to 90% detected once. Details on this clone: Its antigen remains unknown.

The CDR3 is made up of 14 amino acids. Germline V CDR1 and CDR2: SGHTA, FQGNSA. Trimming removed 5 bases from V and 2 bases from J, with 7 bases in between. Regarding time point: cycle 4 day 1 (C4D1), after five to seven weeks of nivolumab. No patient escaped relapse after autologous stem cell transplantation, and brentuximab vedotin exposure varied. Findings and limits, study-wide: Healthy donors reportedly exceeded newly diagnosed patients in baseline TCR diversity. Anyone who began nivolumab under 1 year after ASCT was excluded. By cycle point C4D1, TCR diversity had risen significantly in CD4+ cells (but not CD8+ cells).

The origin of this receptor is a human donor with classical Hodgkin lymphoma. The source material was peripheral blood mononuclear cells (PBMCs), sampled before the fourth cycle of nivolumab. This chain links TRBV7-2 with TRBJ1-6, with D tentatively TRBD1 (5 bases). The CDR3 loop is CASSLGPYNSPLHF. The CDR3 DNA sequence: TGTGCCAGCAGCCTGGGGCCCTATAATTCACCCCTCCACTTT.